Listed here is a single T cell receptor beta chain. Uncontrolled infection, other autoimmune disease, pregnancy and lactation each barred patients from inclusion. The sample, blood from the first hyperthyroidism diagnosis, precedes any ophthalmopathy symptoms. PBMCs were derived from roughly 10 ml fresh peripheral blood. The CDR3 covers 14 residues. From germline, CDR1 is LGHDT and CDR2 YNNKEL (reference sequence). The V and J ends lost 10 bases and 13 bases, in that order; junction bases with no gene match: 17. RNA transcripts served as the template for amplifying TCR beta CDR3 regions. The study used the HTBI primer set for a first-round RT-PCR of the TCR CDR3. One entry per CDR3 protein, called by TCRdb with MiXCR from the multiplex PCR reads. Of some 270,000 distinct CDR3 sequences in the sample, 10% to 15% were seen once. The data derive from a study of T cells in Graves' hyperthyroidism and ophthalmopathy.

The origin of this receptor is a young woman with Graves' hyperthyroidism that later progressed to Graves' ophthalmopathy. The genes are TRBV3-1 and TRBJ2-1, with 9 bases aligning to TRBD2. Sequencing was performed on blood. This CDR3 is CANSFGQRGAPQFF. CDR3 nucleotides: TGTGCCAACAGTTTCGGACAGCGGGGGGCCCCTCAGTTCTTC.